A single sample gave rise to the 16 T cell receptor beta chains below, sequenced in a study of response to subunit inactivated influenza vaccine. MiXCR, applied by TCRdb to the RT-PCR reads, yields one record per CDR3 protein. This sample has hundreds of thousands of distinct CDR3 sequences, with about 25% found just once. Sequenced here: CD4+ T cells sorted from PBMCs, sampled approximately 5 days after vaccination. The receptors derive from a man aged 50-59 years who received an inactivated influenza vaccine.

V usage is TRBV6-2 or TRBV6-3 and J usage is TRBJ2-5; D possibly corresponds to TRBD2 (5 bases). The ends were cut back, 5 bases at V and 5 bases at J, with 12 bases in the middle. Germline CDR1 and CDR2: MNHEY and SVGEGT. This CDR3 is built from 13 residues. The CDR3 spells CASSADFRETQYF. CDR3 bases: TGTGCCAGCAGTGCGGACTTTCGGGAGACCCAGTACTTC.

This clonotype occurred a few times. This chain joins TRBV20-1 and TRBJ2-3; D is tentatively TRBD1 or TRBD2 (6 bases each). V lost 0 bases and J 0 bases, leaving 19 bases between the germline ends. The CDR3 sequence is 18 residues long. Looked up from germline, CDR1 is DFQATT and CDR2 is SNEGSKA (reference sequence). CDR3 in amino acids: CSARDQGGLNSSTDTQYF. DNA for the CDR3: TGCAGTGCTAGAGATCAAGGGGGGCTAAATTCTAGCACAGATACGCAGTATTTT.

The chain uses TRBV20-1 and TRBJ1-6; the D gene is possibly TRBD1 (5 bases). The germline CDR1 and CDR2 sequences are DFQATT and SNEGSKA (reference sequence). This CDR3 is 15 amino acids long. The germline V and J ends were trimmed by 5 bases and 5 bases, with 16 bases remaining between them. CDR3 sequence: CSASESGTDNSPLHF. Here the CDR3 DNA reads TGCAGTGCTTCTGAATCCGGGACGGATAATTCACCCCTCCACTTT.

The V and J genes are TRBV20-1 and TRBJ2-5, with 9 bases identical to TRBD2. Germline CDR1 is DFQATT and CDR2 is SNEGSKA (reference sequence). The CDR3 consists of 13 residues. V was pared by 4 bases and J by 5 bases, with 5 bases of the junction left unmatched. CDR3 nucleotide sequence: TGCAGTGCTACTAGCGGGGTGGTGGAGACCCAGTACTTC. Amino acids: CSATSGVVETQYF.

This clonotype turned up a few times. The CDR3 DNA is TGTGCCAGCAGTGAAACCGGCGGTCCCGATACGCAGTATTTT. This sequence encodes CASSETGGPDTQYF. V and J are TRBV6-1 and TRBJ2-3; D is unclear. The CDR3 runs to 14 residues. Per the germline V gene, CDR1 is MNHNS and CDR2 is SASEGT. V lost 2 bases, J lost 6 bases, and 12 bases lay in between.

The chain has TRBV15 and TRBJ2-1; 7 positions match TRBD1. J lost 3 bases, V lost 8 bases, and 1 base had no gene match. Per the germline V gene, CDR1 is LNHNV and CDR2 is YYDKDF (reference sequence). The CDR3 is 12 residues long. DNA of the CDR3: TGTGCCACCGACAGGGACTACAATGAGCAGTTCTTC. Translation gives CATDRDYNEQFF.

The chain links TRBV4-3 to TRBJ2-3; a weak D match, TRBD1 (6 bases). V dropped 4 bases and J dropped 6 bases, with 17 bases sitting between them. Germline V CDR1 and CDR2: LGHNA, YSLEER. The CDR3 extends over 15 amino acids. CDR3 in DNA: TGCGCCAGCAGCCTCAGTGAAACAGGGTGGGATACGCAGTATTTT. Protein product: CASSLSETGWDTQYF.

The genes are TRBV5-1 and TRBJ2-7, with a weak D call TRBD1 (6 bases). Germline V CDR1 and CDR2: SGHRS, YFSETQ. Trimming cost V 4 bases and J 0 bases, with 17 bases left between them. CDR3 length equals 16 residues. The CDR3 spells CASSPARTATSYEQYF. In nucleotides, the CDR3 is TGCGCCAGCAGCCCGGCCAGGACAGCGACCTCCTACGAGCAGTACTTC.

This clonotype was observed a few times. This chain links TRBV24-1 with TRBJ1-1; the match to TRBD1 covers 10 bases. The germline gives CDR1 KGHDR, CDR2 SFDVKD. V lost 3 bases, J lost 7 bases, and 7 bases stayed unmatched. The CDR3 totals 15 residues. This chain's CDR3 is CATSDEGQGLGEAFF. The CDR3 bases are TGTGCCACCAGTGATGAGGGACAGGGGCTTGGTGAAGCTTTCTTT.

This rearrangement joins TRBV3-1 to TRBJ2-2; 8 nucleotides align to TRBD1. V shed 3 bases and J 6 bases; nucleotides not matched to a gene: 9. Germline assignment: CDR1 LGHDT and CDR2 YNNKEL (reference sequence). The CDR3 extends over 16 amino acids. This CDR3 reads CASSHDRGTIPGELFF. CDR3 coding DNA: TGTGCCAGCAGCCACGACAGGGGCACTATCCCCGGGGAGCTGTTTTTT.

A few counts support this clonotype. The chain combines TRBV6-5 with TRBJ2-5; TRBD1 agrees at 11 bases. The germline gives CDR1 MNHEY, CDR2 SVGAGI. This CDR3 comprises 17 residues. J gave up 4 bases and V 1 base, and 8 bases lay outside the gene matches. In DNA form, the CDR3 reads TGTGCCAGCAGTTACTTCGGGACAGGGGGTTCTACAGAGACCCAGTACTTC. Translating it yields CASSYFGTGGSTETQYF.

This clonotype has more than one count but fewer than ten. This rearrangement joins TRBV7-2 to TRBJ2-2; 14 bases fit TRBD2. This CDR3 spans 16 amino acids. With V trimmed by 4 bases and J by 5 bases, 3 bases remained unmatched. The V gene's germline CDR1 is SGHTA and CDR2 FQGNSA. The CDR3 bases are TGTGCCAGCAGCTCTGGACTAGCGGGAGGAACCGGGGAGCTGTTTTTT. Amino acids: CASSSGLAGGTGELFF.

This clonotype was picked up many times. The J gene is TRBJ2-7, the V gene TRBV11-2; 11 positions agree with TRBD1. V shed 6 bases and J 0 bases; nucleotides not matched to a gene: 4. Germline V gives CDR1 SGHAT, CDR2 FQNNGV. The CDR3 sequence is 15 residues long. The CDR3 loop reads CASSRGTGGSYEQYF. CDR3 coding DNA: TGTGCCAGCAGTCGAGGGACAGGGGGCTCCTACGAGCAGTACTTC.

This clonotype has a handful of counts. The chain couples TRBV3-1 to TRBJ2-6, with D perhaps matching TRBD1 or TRBD2 (5 bases each). V dropped 4 bases and J dropped 0 bases, with 16 bases sitting between them. Germline V gives CDR1 LGHDT, CDR2 YNNKEL (reference sequence). This CDR3 spans 18 amino acids. CDR3 sequence reads: CASSLPQGRHSGANVLTF. CDR3 DNA sequence: TGTGCCAGCAGCCTCCCCCAGGGACGGCACTCTGGGGCCAACGTCCTGACTTTC.

This clonotype was detected only a few times. This chain uses TRBV12-3 or TRBV12-4 with TRBJ2-5; maybe TRBD1 (6 bases). The CDR3 is made up of 14 amino acids. Trimming took off 6 bases at V and 5 bases at J, with 16 bases between the two ends. The CDR3 DNA reads TGTGCCAGCAGGGAGACAGGTCCTGGGGAGACCCAGTACTTC. Its translation is CASRETGPGETQYF.

This chain links TRBV7-9 with TRBJ2-5; tentative D call: TRBD1 (6 bases). Trimming shortened V by 0 bases and J by 5 bases, and 10 bases separated the two germline ends. Germline loops: CDR1 SEHNR, CDR2 FQNEAQ (reference sequence). This CDR3 has 14 residues. CDR3 coding DNA: TGTGCCAGCAGCTTAGCGGCAGGGGTCGAGACCCAGTACTTC. Amino acid sequence: CASSLAAGVETQYF.